The present TCR beta chain was sequenced within a study of T cell repertoires in cytomegalovirus infection. Study in general: Public signatures in TCR beta pointed to CMV infection and matching HLA type.

A single record per CDR3 protein comes from TCRdb applying MiXCR to the reads. The sample includes 350,000 to 400,000 distinct CDR3 sequences, approximately 35% of them seen just once. On this clonotype: Its antigen is unidentified.

The CDR3 contains 15 residues. Trimming removed 5 bases from V and 2 bases from J, with 16 bases in between. Germline-derived CDR1 and CDR2 are MDHEN and SYDVKM. This specimen was cultured PBMCs, taken from culture after CMV antigen stimulation. This chain connects TRBV28 to TRBJ2-7, with no clear D. This clonotype was obtained from a human donor in good health (CMV status not recorded). Some clones in this sample may be carry-over from other donors' samples. The CDR3 bases are TGTGCCAGCAGTCCCGAGAAGATTAGGACCTACGAGCAGTACTTC. It is translated as CASSPEKIRTYEQYF. The whole variable domain, filled in from reference TRBV28 and TRBJ2-7, reads DVKVTQSSRYLVKRTGEKVFLECVQDMDHENMFWYRQDPGLGLRLIYFSYDVKMKEKGDIPEGYSVSREKKERFSLILESASTNQTSMYLCASSPEKIRTYEQYFGPGTRLTVT.